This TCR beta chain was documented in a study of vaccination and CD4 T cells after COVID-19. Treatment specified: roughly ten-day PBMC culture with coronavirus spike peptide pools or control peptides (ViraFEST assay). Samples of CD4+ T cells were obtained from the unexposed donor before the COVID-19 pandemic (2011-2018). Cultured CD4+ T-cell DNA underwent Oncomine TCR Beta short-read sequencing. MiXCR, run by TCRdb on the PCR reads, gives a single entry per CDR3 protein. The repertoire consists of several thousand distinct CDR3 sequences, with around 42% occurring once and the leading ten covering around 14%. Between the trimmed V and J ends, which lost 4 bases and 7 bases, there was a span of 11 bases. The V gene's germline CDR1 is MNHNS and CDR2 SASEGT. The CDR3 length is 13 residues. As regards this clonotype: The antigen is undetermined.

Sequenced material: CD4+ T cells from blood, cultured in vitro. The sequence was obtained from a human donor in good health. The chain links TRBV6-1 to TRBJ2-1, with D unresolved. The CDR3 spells CASSARLGNEQFF. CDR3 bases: TGTGCCAGCAGTGCGCGTCTAGGGAATGAGCAGTTCTTC.